Listed below are T cell receptor beta chains from one sample, sequenced in a study of Ad26.COV2.S vaccination and SARS-CoV-2 variants. TCRdb's copy holds only in-frame clones and misses some; the assay was immunoSEQ multiplex PCR. The sample shows about 350,000 clones, roughly 85% of them seen only once. The specimen was peripheral blood, collected in a trial of Ad26.COV2.S vaccine versus placebo. The receptor set was obtained from a person between 18 and 59 years old who received the Ad26.COV2.S COVID-19 vaccine or a placebo. CDR3s include the opening cysteine and the closing phenylalanine or tryptophan. D genes are given only for firm matches. Only part of the rows carry a size: once, few, many, or a class if the clone is expanded.

V gene	D gene	J gene	clone size	CDR3 DNA	CDR3 protein
TRBV15	NA	TRBJ1-4	NA	TGTGCCACCAGCAGAAATATGTGGGATGAAAAACTGTTTTTT	CATSRNMWDEKLFF
TRBV5-5	NA	TRBJ2-2	NA	TGTGCCAGCAGCCATTATAACACCGGGGAGCTGTTTTTT	CASSHYNTGELFF
TRBV4-3	NA	TRBJ2-1	NA	TGCGCCAGCAGCCCAGACCCCCTAGTGTACAATGAGCAGTTCTTC	CASSPDPLVYNEQFF
TRBV28	TRBD1	TRBJ1-4	NA	TGTGCCAGCAGTGCGGACAGGGGAACGACTAATGAAAAACTGTTTTTT	CASSADRGTTNEKLFF
TRBV5-1	NA	TRBJ1-2	NA	TGCGCCAGCCGGATAAGGGAGGGAAGGGGCTACACCTTC	CASRIREGRGYTF
TRBV7-6	NA	TRBJ2-7	few	TGTGCCAGCAGTCACGGGACAACCTACGAGCAGTACTTC	CASSHGTTYEQYF
TRBV5-4	TRBD1	TRBJ1-4	NA	TGTGCCAGCAGCTCTTCTAGACAGGGAGGATACGAAAAACTGTTTTTT	CASSSSRQGGYEKLFF
TRBV7-6	TRBD1	TRBJ2-5	once	TGTGCCAGCAGCTTCCTTATAGGACAGGGGGCGCATGAGACCCAGTACTTC	CASSFLIGQGAHETQYF
TRBV10-2	NA	TRBJ2-4	NA	TGCGCCAGCAGTGAGATGGACAGTTCAATTCAGTACTTC	CASSEMDSSIQYF
TRBV19	TRBD1	TRBJ1-1	NA	TGTGCCAGTAGTCGGACAGGGGAGAACACTGAAGCTTTCTTT	CASSRTGENTEAFF
TRBV4-1	TRBD1	TRBJ2-7	NA	TGCGCCAGCAGCTCCGGACAGGGCCCATCCTACGAGCAGTACTTC	CASSSGQGPSYEQYF
TRBV14	NA	TRBJ2-3	many	TGTGCCAGCAGCAGGCCGTTGATTGGAGCAGATACGCAGTATTTT	CASSRPLIGADTQYF
TRBV18	TRBD2	TRBJ2-2	NA	TGTGCCAGCTCACCACCAGGACTAGCGGGAGCGAACACCGGGGAGCTGTTTTTT	CASSPPGLAGANTGELFF
TRBV14	NA	TRBJ1-1	NA	TGTGCCAGCAGCCACAAAAAGACCTTAACGGGGCGCACTGAAGCTTTCTTT	CASSHKKTLTGRTEAFF
TRBV28	NA	TRBJ2-5	NA	TGTGCCAGCAGTTTTGGGCTGCGCCAGACCCAGTACTTC	CASSFGLRQTQYF
TRBV30	TRBD1	TRBJ1-2	once	TGTGCCTGGAGTGCCGGGACAGGGTCTCATTATGGCTACACCTTC	CAWSAGTGSHYGYTF
TRBV18	NA	TRBJ2-2	NA	TGTGCCAGCTCACCACTCTCTGCGGGGGCCGGCTCCGGGGAGCTGTTTTTT	CASSPLSAGAGSGELFF
TRBV3-1/TRBV3-2	NA	TRBJ1-1	NA	TGTGCCAGCAGCCGCATACTACAGGCTGAAGCTTTCTTT	CASSRILQAEAFF
TRBV7-2	NA	TRBJ2-7	NA	TGTGCCAGCAGCTTCCGGGACTCGACCTACGAGCAGTACTTC	CASSFRDSTYEQYF
TRBV20-1	TRBD2	TRBJ2-6	NA	TGCAGTGCTAGTGCCGGGACTAGCGGGGGGGCTGGGGCCAACGTCCTGACTTTC	CSASAGTSGGAGANVLTF
TRBV11-3	TRBD2	TRBJ2-5	NA	TGTGCCAGCAGCCAAGGAGCGGGACCGCAAGAGACCCAGTACTTC	CASSQGAGPQETQYF
TRBV7-2	TRBD2	TRBJ2-5	NA	TGTGCCAGCAGCTTATTAAGCGGGAGGGGGGGAGAGACCCAGTACTTC	CASSLLSGRGGETQYF